This T cell receptor beta chain is drawn from a study of cytomegalovirus exposure and HLA in healthy donors. General study results and limits: Among the most significant clusters, several appeared linked to common viral pathogens in a later analysis. Across donors, most TCRs were seen rarely, yet some public ones were widespread. Associated with cytomegalovirus, according to the listing, were 150 to 200 TCR beta chains.

Note on this clone: The target antigen is unknown.

Looked up from germline, CDR1 is SGHRS and CDR2 is YFSETQ. The CDR3 sequence is 14 residues long. Trimming pared 2 bases from V and 2 bases from J, leaving 11 bases between. The PCR employed 60 Vbeta primers together with 13 Jbeta primers. Some clones are missing from TCRdb's copy, which holds only in-frame ones; the method was immunoSEQ multiplex PCR. The sample has more than 95,000 clones, roughly a sixth seen once. The rearrangement links TRBV5-1 to TRBJ2-7; possibly TRBD2 for D (6 bases). The specimen sequenced was PBMCs. The sequence came from a female donor in good health and CMV-seropositive. The CDR3 DNA sequence: TGCGCCAGCAGCTTCGGGACTCCTGCCTACGAGCAGTACTTC. The encoded protein is CASSFGTPAYEQYF.